This T cell receptor beta chain was sequenced during a study of human T cells and chemical hapten exposure. Study details: Per-sample TCR yield variation was attributed mainly to small pooled library volume differences. Study results and limitations: DPC sensitization left the count of TCRs above 1 in 1000 unchanged.

Germline V lookup: CDR1 DFQATT, CDR2 SNEGSKA (reference sequence). V was pared by 3 bases and J by 0 bases, with 7 bases of the junction left unmatched. The CDR3 length is 17 residues. This clonotype was picked up a small number of times. Its antigen remains unknown. Whole blood that had not been fractionated was the source of extracted total RNA. The library put unique molecular identifiers onto individual cDNA molecules. In the authors' workflow: With a range of about 20,000 to 690,600, the median per sample was roughly 91,000 TCRs. TCRdb ran MiXCR on the 5' RACE reads and lists one entry per CDR3 protein. TCRdb assigned the V and J calls; the authors' analysis was not used. The sample has tens of thousands of distinct CDR3 sequences; 15% to 20% are singletons.

The V gene is TRBV20-1, the J gene TRBJ2-6; 8 nucleotides line up with TRBD1. This clonotype was sampled from a female donor in good health. The CDR3 reads CSASSGTGLSGANVLTF. CDR3 bases: TGCAGTGCTAGTTCCGGGACAGGCCTCTCTGGGGCCAACGTCCTGACTTTC.